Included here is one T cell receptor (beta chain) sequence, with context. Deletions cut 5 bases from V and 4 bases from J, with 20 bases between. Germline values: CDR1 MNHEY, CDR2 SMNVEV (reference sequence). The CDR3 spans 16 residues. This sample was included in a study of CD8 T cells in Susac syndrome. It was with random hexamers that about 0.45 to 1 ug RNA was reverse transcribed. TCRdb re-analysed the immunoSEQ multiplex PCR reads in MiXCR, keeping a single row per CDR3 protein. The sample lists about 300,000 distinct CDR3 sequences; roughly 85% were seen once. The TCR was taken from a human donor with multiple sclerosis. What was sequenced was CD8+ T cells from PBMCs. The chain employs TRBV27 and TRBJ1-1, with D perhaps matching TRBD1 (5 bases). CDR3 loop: CASSLTSPPGTTEAFF. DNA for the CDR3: TGTGCCAGCAGTCTCACTTCCCCCCCAGGGACCACTGAAGCTTTCTTT.